Following are 22 T cell receptor beta chains from one sample sequenced in a study of cytomegalovirus exposure and HLA in healthy donors. PCR primers comprised 60 Vbeta and 13 Jbeta primers. Only in-frame clones appear in the TCRdb table, and some are missing; sequencing was by immunoSEQ multiplex PCR. The repertoire holds around 110,000 clones, with about four fifths as singletons. The sample comprised PBMCs. These receptors all stem from a man aged 25 to 40 in good health and CMV-seropositive.

The rearrangement joins TRBV5-8 to TRBJ2-3; weak D call: TRBD2 (6 bases). The CDR3 runs to 16 residues. V lost 4 bases to trimming and J lost 1 base, with 16 bases between them. Per the germline V gene, CDR1 is SGHTS and CDR2 is YDEGEE. CDR3: CASSPWEAGGTDTQYF. The CDR3 region has the DNA TGTGCCAGCAGCCCCTGGGAAGCGGGCGGCACAGATACGCAGTATTTT.

V is TRBV6-1 and J is TRBJ2-7, with TRBD1 identical over 9 bases. V lost 6 bases and J lost 3; bases outside the gene matches: 6. CDR3 size: 14 residues. The germline CDR1 and CDR2 sequences are MNHNS and SASEGT. The DNA of the CDR3 is TGTGCCAGCAGGCCGGGACAGGGACTCTACGAGCAGTACTTC. It specifies CASRPGQGLYEQYF.

The chain couples TRBV15 to TRBJ1-4, with a weak D call TRBD1 (6 bases). CDR1 LNHNV and CDR2 YYDKDF come from the germline V gene (reference sequence). CDR3 length: 16 amino acids. Between the trimmed V and J ends, which lost 0 bases and 7 bases, there was a span of 15 bases. The CDR3 nucleotides read TGTGCCACCAGCAGAGATTTGCAGGGAGGGGGTGAAAAACTGTTTTTT. Amino acids: CATSRDLQGGGEKLFF.

This clone was detected once. The chain joins TRBV28 to TRBJ2-7; no clear D gene. This CDR3 region has 17 residues. Germline CDR1 MDHEN, CDR2 SYDVKM. Trimming pared 1 base from V and 0 bases from J, leaving 16 bases between. The CDR3, as DNA: TGTGCCAGCAGTTTATTTAGTAGTCTCGCAAGCTCCTACGAGCAGTACTTC. Amino acids: CASSLFSSLASSYEQYF.

The chain uses TRBV6-6 and TRBJ1-4; D is possibly TRBD1 (6 bases). This CDR3 comprises 16 residues. V was pared by 8 bases and J by 6 bases, with 22 bases between. CDR1 is MNHNY and CDR2 is SVGAGI in the germline V gene (reference sequence). The DNA of the CDR3 is TGTGCCAGCTCTACAGGGAATTTATTAATAGATGAAAAACTGTTTTTT. Its protein is CASSTGNLLIDEKLFF.

This chain uses TRBV6-4 with TRBJ2-3; weak D call: TRBD1 (6 bases). There are 15 residues in the CDR3. The V end was cut by 4 bases, the J end by 1 base, with 12 bases between. Germline CDR1 reads MRHNA; CDR2 reads SNTAGT. This CDR3 reads CASSATEGGTDTQYF. The CDR3 DNA sequence: TGTGCCAGCAGTGCCACCGAGGGGGGCACAGATACGCAGTATTTT.

The sample holds one count of this clone. This sequence joins TRBV5-1 and TRBJ2-3, with TRBD1 matching 7 bases. Germline V CDR1 and CDR2: SGHRS, YFSETQ. The CDR3 runs to 16 residues. Losses at the gene ends were 2 bases for V and 0 bases for J; bases not matched to a gene: 6. The CDR3 region has the DNA TGCGCCAGCAGCTTTCTGACAGGGCCGAGCACAGATACGCAGTATTTT. Its translation: CASSFLTGPSTDTQYF.

This clone was observed once. This sequence joins TRBV5-6 and TRBJ1-6; 8 bases are a match to TRBD1. The CDR3 loop spans 17 amino acids. Looked up from germline, CDR1 is SGHDT and CDR2 is YYEEEE. Trimming at V came to 1 base and at J to 4 bases, leaving 7 bases not matched to a gene. The CDR3: CASSLNAGGSYNSPLHF. As DNA, the CDR3 is TGTGCCAGCAGCTTGAACGCAGGGGGCTCATATAATTCACCCCTCCACTTT.

The rearrangement joins TRBV6-1 to TRBJ2-7; 12 bases are shared with TRBD2. The CDR3 is 15 amino acids. Germline loops: CDR1 MNHNS, CDR2 SASEGT. The J segment lost 3 bases and the V segment lost 6 bases, leaving 6 bases of the junction unmatched. CDR3 region: CASRVTSGRYYEQYF. CDR3 in DNA: TGTGCCAGCAGAGTTACTAGCGGGAGGTACTACGAGCAGTACTTC.

The genes are TRBV18 and TRBJ1-3, with TRBD1 matching 7 bases. This CDR3 contains 14 residues. In germline, CDR1 is KGHSH, CDR2 LQKENI. Trimming at V came to 4 bases and at J to 0 bases, leaving 0 bases not matched to a gene. The CDR3 DNA sequence: TGTGCCAGCTCACGGGACAGCTCTGGAAACACCATATATTTT. Amino acid sequence: CASSRDSSGNTIYF.

V gene TRBV6-5 combines with J gene TRBJ2-6; D is perhaps TRBD2 (5 bases). Trimming removed 6 bases from V and 2 bases from J, with 11 bases in between. This CDR3 contains 15 residues. Germline CDR1 and CDR2: MNHEY and SVGAGI. CDR3 in DNA: TGTGCCAGCAGCGTCATAGCGACTGGGGCCAACGTCCTGACTTTC. Its protein product is CASSVIATGANVLTF.

This clone appeared once. The chain has TRBV28 and TRBJ1-1; D gene ambiguous. The CDR3 is made up of 11 amino acids. Germline V lookup: CDR1 MDHEN, CDR2 SYDVKM. The germline V and J ends were trimmed by 6 bases and 11 bases, with 13 bases remaining between them. The chain's CDR3 is CASREAARAFF. Written as DNA, the CDR3 is TGTGCCAGCAGAGAGGCAGCTCGCGCTTTCTTT. The entire variable domain, with the rest obtained from reference TRBV28 and TRBJ1-1, is as follows: DVKVTQSSRYLVKRTGEKVFLECVQDMDHENMFWYRQDPGLGLRLIYFSYDVKMKEKGDIPEGYSVSREKKERFSLILESASTNQTSMYLCASREAARAFFGQGTRLTVV.

V is TRBV4-3 and J is TRBJ2-1, with TRBD1 as a possible D gene (5 bases). Deletions cut 3 bases from V and 7 bases from J, with 13 bases between. CDR1 is LGHNA, CDR2 YSLEER, per germline. This CDR3 is 14 amino acids long. The CDR3 DNA sequence: TGCGCCAGCAGCCACCCTGAAGGGGTAAATGAGCAGTTCTTC. It is translated as CASSHPEGVNEQFF.

Concerning this clone itself: An end of the junction does not agree with germline; a read error may underlie this. The genes are TRBV7-9 and TRBJ2-1, with 8 nucleotides matching TRBD2. This CDR3 is 17 amino acids long. Germline CDR1 and CDR2: SEHNR and FQNEAQ (reference sequence). In nucleotides, the CDR3 is TGTTCCAGCAGCCCCCGACTAGCGCCCAGCTCCTACAATGAGCAGTTCTTC. Protein sequence: CSSSPRLAPSSYNEQFF.

The rearrangement links TRBV5-4 to TRBJ2-2, with D perhaps TRBD2 (5 bases). This CDR3 contains 18 residues. The V end lost 1 base, the J end lost 4 bases, and 20 bases lay between the germline ends. Germline V lookup: CDR1 SGHNT, CDR2 YYREEE (reference sequence). The CDR3 is CASSLWGAGGRGTGELFF. Here the CDR3 DNA reads TGTGCCAGCAGCTTGTGGGGTGCGGGCGGGCGAGGCACCGGGGAGCTGTTTTTT.

The V call is TRBV6-5, the J call TRBJ1-2; D may be TRBD1 (5 bases). Germline lookup yields CDR1 MNHEY and CDR2 SVGAGI. V was pared by 0 bases and J by 6 bases, with 11 bases between. CDR3 length: 14 amino acids. The CDR3 loop is CASSYSAQGNGYTF. The CDR3 nucleotides are TGTGCCAGCAGTTACTCCGCCCAGGGTAATGGCTACACCTTC.

In its sample, this clone was seen a few times. The V call is TRBV7-2, the J call TRBJ2-1; 8 nucleotides agree with TRBD2. This CDR3 spans 16 amino acids. Germline V gene sequence: CDR1 SGHTA, CDR2 FQGNSA. V trimming: 4 bases; J trimming: 4 bases; junction bases outside the gene matches: 9. The CDR3 nucleotides read TGTGCCAGCAGCTCCCTCTTCGGGAGGGGGTACAATGAGCAGTTCTTC. It codes for CASSSLFGRGYNEQFF.

This clone occurred once. The chain is built from TRBV30 and TRBJ1-3; no definite D call. Trimming took off 5 bases at V and 2 bases at J, with 13 bases between the two ends. Germline CDR1 and CDR2: GTSNPN and SVGIG (reference sequence). This CDR3 region has 14 residues. DNA for the CDR3: TGTGCCTGGGGAAGACCGGAGCCTGGAAACACCATATATTTT. This codes for CAWGRPEPGNTIYF.

This chain connects TRBV9 to TRBJ1-6, with D possibly matching TRBD1 (6 bases). CDR3 length: 14 residues. V was shortened by 3 bases and J by 9 bases, with 13 bases between the two germline ends. CDR1 SGDLS and CDR2 YYNGEE come from the germline V gene. The CDR3 protein is CASSGEPGVSPLHF. CDR3 bases: TGTGCCAGCAGCGGGGAACCAGGGGTTTCACCCCTCCACTTT.

The chain employs TRBV15 and TRBJ2-5; 9 bases are shared with TRBD2. The J call may be incorrect, as the DNA end agrees better with TRBJ2-7. Germline V lookup: CDR1 LNHNV, CDR2 YYDKDF (reference sequence). This CDR3 has 18 amino acids. The CDR3 bases are TGTGCCACCAGCAGAGATCTCGGAGACTCTAGCGGGAACTACGAGCAGTACTTC. As protein: CATSRDLGDSSGNYEQYF.

This chain uses TRBV6-1 with TRBJ2-1, with TRBD2 identical over 12 bases. Germline V lookup: CDR1 MNHNS, CDR2 SASEGT. The CDR3 runs 14 residues. J lost 10 bases, V lost 2 bases, and 3 bases had no gene match. The CDR3 region has the DNA TGTGCCAGCAGTGAAACTAGCGGGAGGACAGAGCAGTTCTTC. This encodes CASSETSGRTEQFF.

The genes are TRBV19 and TRBJ2-4; 8 positions match TRBD1. Germline trimming cut 4 bases from V and 2 bases from J; bases unmatched to any gene: 7. CDR1 and CDR2 from the germline V gene are LNHDA and SQIVND (reference sequence). The CDR3 totals 16 residues. Here the CDR3 DNA reads TGTGCCAGTAGTACAGGGGGCGCGAGTTCCAAAAACATTCAGTACTTC. Encoded protein: CASSTGGASSKNIQYF.